Below, 13 T cell receptor beta chains from the same sample are listed, as sequenced in a study of CD8+ T cells in alopecia areata. Documented treatment: oral pan-JAK inhibitor, 5-10 mg twice daily. Reverse transcription of extracted RNA yielded cDNA, which provided the sequencing template. Repertoires were generated with immunoSEQ multiplex PCR, while TCRdb's copy carries only in-frame clones and drops some. The sample gives fewer than 100,000 clones, about 58% of which show up once; roughly a sixth is in the top ten. The specimen comprised CD8+ T cells sorted from blood, sampled at week 4, from a patient treated with tofacitinib. Source of these receptors: a human donor with alopecia areata.

This clone was found a few times. The CDR3 loop is CASSLKTADEKLFF. CDR3 sequence (DNA): TGTGCCAGCAGCCTTAAGACAGCGGATGAAAAACTGTTTTTT. The chain couples TRBV7-9 to TRBJ1-4; D may be TRBD1 (5 bases). V was trimmed by 5 bases and J by 6 bases, leaving 13 bases between them. The germline gives CDR1 SEHNR, CDR2 FQNEAQ (reference sequence). CDR3 length: 14 residues.

This clone has only a few counts. The chain is built from TRBV5-6 and TRBJ1-5; TRBD1 matches at 9 bases. V gave up 0 bases and J gave up 4 bases; unmatched junction bases: 5. This CDR3 has 16 amino acids. Germline values: CDR1 SGHDT, CDR2 YYEEEE. The CDR3: CASSLAAGTGNQPQHF. The CDR3 nucleotides read TGTGCCAGCAGCTTGGCCGCCGGGACAGGGAATCAGCCCCAGCATTTT.

This clone showed up just a few times. The rearrangement links TRBV6-5 to TRBJ2-7, with 9 bases that match TRBD1. The germline V gene has CDR1 MNHEY and CDR2 SVGAGI. CDR3 length: 15 residues. The V and J ends lost 6 bases and 3 bases, in that order; junction bases with no gene match: 9. CDR3 amino acids: CASSGGDRADYEQYF. CDR3 nucleotide sequence: TGTGCCAGCAGCGGCGGGGACAGGGCGGACTACGAGCAGTACTTC.

The chain employs TRBV28 and TRBJ1-5; a weak D match, TRBD1 (6 bases). The CDR3 runs 14 residues. CDR1 and CDR2 from the germline V gene are MDHEN and SYDVKM. V dropped 3 bases and J dropped 4 bases, with 10 bases sitting between them. CDR3 DNA sequence: TGTGCCAGCAGTTTCTTGCAGGGGAATCAGCCCCAGCATTTT. Amino acids: CASSFLQGNQPQHF.

The genes are TRBV7-9 and TRBJ2-7; 8 bases fit TRBD2. Germline V gives CDR1 SEHNR, CDR2 FQNEAQ (reference sequence). The CDR3 length is 14 residues. The junction had 8 bases not matched to a gene; V was cut back by 5 bases and J by 5 bases. The CDR3 sequence is CASSETSVQDEQYF. CDR3 nucleotide sequence: TGTGCCAGCAGCGAGACTAGCGTGCAGGACGAGCAGTACTTC.

This clone appeared a few times. This sequence joins TRBV7-9 and TRBJ2-3, with unresolved D. This CDR3 is 12 amino acids long. Deletions cut 1 base from V and 5 bases from J, with 4 bases between. In germline, CDR1 is SEHNR, CDR2 FQNEAQ (reference sequence). The DNA of the CDR3 is TGTGCCAGCAGCTTAGTTCAAGATACGCAGTATTTT. Residues: CASSLVQDTQYF.

This clone showed up just once. This sequence joins TRBV6-5 and TRBJ1-6, with 9 positions matching TRBD1. Germline lookup yields CDR1 MNHEY and CDR2 SVGAGI. The length of the CDR3 is 15 residues. Trimming at V came to 5 bases and at J to 6 bases, leaving 5 bases not matched to a gene. The chain's CDR3 is CASSQGQGSNSPLHF. The CDR3 region has the DNA TGTGCCAGCAGTCAGGGACAGGGTAGTAATTCACCCCTCCACTTT.

The rearrangement joins TRBV27 to TRBJ2-7; D perhaps matches TRBD1 (5 bases). The V end lost 5 bases, the J end lost 9 bases, and 11 bases lay between the germline ends. Germline V CDR1 and CDR2: MNHEY, SMNVEV (reference sequence). This CDR3 is built from 11 residues. CDR3 DNA sequence: TGTGCCAGCAGTGCAGGGTCCGGGCAGTACTTC. Translating gives CASSAGSGQYF.

This clone appeared a single time. The rearrangement uses TRBV27 and TRBJ1-2; no reliable D call. The CDR3 is 12 residues long. Germline V lookup: CDR1 MNHEY, CDR2 SMNVEV (reference sequence). V gave up 8 bases and J gave up 4 bases, with 11 bases separating them. The CDR3 DNA follows: TGTGCCAGCGGTTCTGGGCTCTATGGCTACACCTTC. Translated: CASGSGLYGYTF.

The chain uses TRBV6-5 and TRBJ2-3; D is undetermined. V gave up 4 bases and J gave up 1 base, with 9 bases separating them. CDR3 length: 14 amino acids. From germline, CDR1 is MNHEY and CDR2 SVGAGI. In nucleotides, the CDR3 is TGTGCCAGCAGTTTTCCTGGGGGCACAGATACGCAGTATTTT. Encoded protein: CASSFPGGTDTQYF.

The chain uses TRBV27 and TRBJ2-7; D is perhaps TRBD1 or TRBD2 (6 bases each). Trimming cost V 4 bases and J 5 bases, with 12 bases left between them. Germline values: CDR1 MNHEY, CDR2 SMNVEV (reference sequence). The CDR3 is 13 residues long. CDR3 in amino acids: CASSSGGRDEQYF. In DNA form, the CDR3 reads TGTGCCAGCAGTTCCGGGGGCCGGGACGAGCAGTACTTC.

V and J are TRBV5-5 and TRBJ2-7; D may be TRBD1 (5 bases). In germline, CDR1 is SGHKS, CDR2 YYEKEE (reference sequence). CDR3 length equals 15 residues. The germline V and J ends were trimmed by 4 bases and 1 base, with 15 bases remaining between them. The CDR3 protein is CASSLYEQDSYEQYF. The CDR3 nucleotides are TGTGCCAGCAGCCTTTACGAACAGGATTCCTACGAGCAGTACTTC.

This clone has more than one count but fewer than ten. CDR3 DNA: TGTGCCATCGGGACAGATAGCAATCAGCCCCAGCATTTT. Translating it yields CAIGTDSNQPQHF. The chain links TRBV19 to TRBJ1-5; TRBD1 aligns across 7 bases. The CDR3 consists of 13 residues. V was pared by 10 bases and J by 0 bases, with 3 bases of the junction left unmatched. In germline, CDR1 is LNHDA, CDR2 SQIVND (reference sequence).